This T cell receptor beta chain derives from a study of technical replicates of blood from a few donors. Trimming took off 3 bases at V and 0 bases at J, with 9 bases between the two ends. This CDR3 has 16 amino acids. Germline CDR1 and CDR2: MNHEY and SMNVEV (reference sequence). Assay used: immunoSEQ multiplex PCR; TCRdb lists only in-frame clones, some missing. Of about 88,000 clones in the sample, 85% to 95% were seen once. This chain links TRBV27 with TRBJ2-6; D gene unclear. The sequenced sample was T cells isolated from PBMCs. The receptor was isolated from a human donor in good health. CDR3 protein: CASSLLLGSGANVLTF. CDR3 DNA sequence: TGTGCCAGCAGTTTGTTACTTGGCTCTGGGGCCAACGTCCTGACTTTC.